The clone carrying this T cell receptor beta chain appeared a single time. This sample was included in a study of T cell changes during pregnancy in multiple sclerosis. Libraries were prepared by immunoSEQ multiplex PCR; TCRdb keeps only in-frame clonotypes and omits some of them. The profile shows some 80,000 clones, more than 70% of them singletons. The receptor comes from a female donor in good health, enrolled as a control in a pregnancy study. Sequenced here: peripheral blood, sampled in the first trimester of pregnancy.

Here the CDR3 DNA reads TGCGCCAGCAGCTTGGAACAGGGGTCAGATACGCAGTATTTT. Amino acid sequence: CASSLEQGSDTQYF. V usage is TRBV5-1 and J usage is TRBJ2-3, with TRBD1 matching over 7 bases. The germline V gene encodes CDR1 SGHRS and CDR2 YFSETQ. With V trimmed by 0 bases and J by 4 bases, 2 bases remained unmatched. The CDR3 extends over 14 amino acids.